One sample yielded the 20 T cell receptor beta chains listed below, sequenced in a study of blood T cell repertoires in COVID-19. TCRdb's table, derived via immunoSEQ multiplex PCR, lists solely in-frame clones and lacks some. This sample carries fewer than 300,000 clones, 85% to 90% of them seen once, and the ten largest clones take approximately 10%. Sequenced material: peripheral blood. These receptors were taken from a man in his fifties with COVID-19, enrolled during active disease.

V gene TRBV7-3 combines with J gene TRBJ2-7; 8 bases are shared with TRBD1. Germline CDR1 and CDR2: SGHTA and FQGTGA. The CDR3 sequence is 12 residues long. Trimming took 5 bases from V and 5 from J; bases not matched to a gene: 2. The CDR3 bases are TGTGCCAGCAGCCCAGGGGGCGACGAGCAGTACTTC. Its translation: CASSPGGDEQYF.

The CDR3 protein is CASRRGSIIDEQYF. The DNA for the CDR3 is TGTGCCTCCCGGAGAGGCAGTATCATCGACGAGCAGTACTTC. The chain couples TRBV10-3 to TRBJ2-7; no firm D call. The CDR3 has 14 residues. Trimming cost V 11 bases and J 5 bases, with 22 bases left between them. The germline gives CDR1 ENHRY, CDR2 SYGVKD.

V gene TRBV6-5 combines with J gene TRBJ2-1; D is ambiguous. There are 13 residues in the CDR3. V gave up 2 bases and J gave up 5 bases, with 7 bases separating them. Germline loops: CDR1 MNHEY, CDR2 SVGAGI. This CDR3 is CASSYGQHNEQFF. In DNA, the CDR3 is TGTGCCAGCAGTTACGGCCAACACAATGAGCAGTTCTTC.

The V and J genes are TRBV7-2 and TRBJ2-5, with 10 nucleotides matching TRBD2. After removal of 2 bases from V and 0 bases from J, the junction contained 12 bases not matched to a gene. The germline V gene encodes CDR1 SGHTA and CDR2 FQGNSA. CDR3 length: 19 residues. The CDR3 nucleotides read TGTGCCAGCAGCTTACCACGTCCAAAGCGGGGGGGCTACCAAGAGACCCAGTACTTC. Protein sequence: CASSLPRPKRGGYQETQYF.

The DNA of the CDR3 is TGTGCCAGCAGTTCTCGCAGGGGTACAGATACGCAGTATTTT. As protein: CASSSRRGTDTQYF. This chain connects TRBV6-5 to TRBJ2-3, with a tentative D call TRBD1 (6 bases). Germline loops: CDR1 MNHEY, CDR2 SVGAGI. This CDR3 has 14 amino acids. V dropped 4 bases and J dropped 3 bases, with 11 bases sitting between them.

The chain has TRBV3-1 (or the pseudogene TRBV3-2) and TRBJ2-2; 9 positions agree with TRBD1. CDR1 is LGHDT, CDR2 YNNKEL, per germline (reference sequence). The CDR3 is 14 residues long. The V gene end was trimmed by 4 bases and the J gene end by 4 bases; junction bases not matched to a gene: 1. The CDR3 DNA reads TGTGCCAGCAGCCGACAGGGGGGCACCGGGGAGCTGTTTTTT. It encodes CASSRQGGTGELFF.

The V call is TRBV9, the J call TRBJ1-5; the D gene is possibly TRBD1 (6 bases). Germline CDR1 reads SGDLS; CDR2 reads YYNGEE. V lost 3 bases and J 1 base, leaving 8 bases between the germline ends. This CDR3 spans 14 amino acids. In DNA, the CDR3 is TGTGCCAGCAGCGAGACAGGCAGCAATCAGCCCCAGCATTTT. Encoded protein: CASSETGSNQPQHF.

The rearrangement links TRBV2 to TRBJ2-1, with 11 bases that match TRBD2. The junction had 4 bases not matched to a gene; V was cut back by 1 base and J by 5 bases. This CDR3 is built from 16 residues. CDR1 is SNHLY, CDR2 FYNNEI, per germline. The DNA of the CDR3 is TGTGCCAGCAGTGAAGGACTAGCGGGATCCCACAATGAGCAGTTCTTC. Residues: CASSEGLAGSHNEQFF.

This chain joins TRBV18 and TRBJ1-1; D not certain. The CDR3 totals 14 residues. V shed 0 bases and J shed 6 bases, with 11 bases lying between them. Germline CDR1 and CDR2: KGHSH and LQKENI. Here the CDR3 DNA reads TGTGCCAGCTCACCACCGTCCCGGGAACCTGAAGCTTTCTTT. It codes for CASSPPSREPEAFF.

This rearrangement joins TRBV5-6 to TRBJ2-7; D is undetermined. V shed 2 bases and J shed 2 bases, with 11 bases lying between them. The CDR3 totals 14 residues. Germline V gives CDR1 SGHDT, CDR2 YYEEEE. CDR3 amino acids: CASSFLPITYEQYF. CDR3 DNA sequence: TGTGCCAGCAGCTTTTTGCCTATAACCTACGAGCAGTACTTC. The variable domain in full, with the rest retrieved from reference TRBV5-6 and TRBJ2-7, is DAGVTQSPTHLIKTRGQQVTLRCSPKSGHDTVSWYQQALGQGPQFIFQYYEEEERQRGNFPDRFSGHQFPNYSSELNVNALLLGDSALYLCASSFLPITYEQYFGPGTRLTVT.

CDR3: CASSLVYAEAFF. CDR3 DNA sequence: TGTGCCAGCAGCTTAGTGTATGCTGAAGCTTTCTTT. The chain joins TRBV7-9 to TRBJ1-1; D gene ambiguous. This CDR3 has 12 residues. V was shortened by 1 base and J by 6 bases, with 6 bases between the two germline ends. CDR1 is SEHNR, CDR2 FQNEAQ, per germline (reference sequence).

The chain recombines TRBV3-1 (or the pseudogene TRBV3-2) with TRBJ2-7; D may be TRBD1 (6 bases). Germline V gives CDR1 LGHDT, CDR2 YNNKEL (reference sequence). The CDR3 contains 12 residues. The ends were cut back, 8 bases at V and 3 bases at J, with 11 bases in the middle. In DNA form, the CDR3 reads TGTGCCAGCGGAATGGACAGCTACGAGCAGTACTTC. It translates to CASGMDSYEQYF.

The V and J genes are TRBV7-2 and TRBJ1-4; D not resolved. The CDR3 has 15 amino acids. From germline, CDR1 is SGHTA and CDR2 FQGNSA. Trimming stripped 0 bases from V and 4 bases from J, with 9 bases between. CDR3 loop: CASSLATAVNEKLFF. The CDR3 DNA follows: TGTGCCAGCAGCTTAGCAACAGCGGTTAATGAAAAACTGTTTTTT.

The chain joins TRBV19 to TRBJ1-1; TRBD1 matches 8 bases. The V and J ends lost 9 bases and 5 bases, in that order; junction bases with no gene match: 8. Germline V CDR1 and CDR2: LNHDA, SQIVND (reference sequence). The CDR3 runs to 13 residues. CDR3 coding DNA: TGTGCCAGCGTCACAGGGGGAGGGACTGAAGCTTTCTTT. Translating gives CASVTGGGTEAFF.

The V and J genes are TRBV2 and TRBJ2-2; D uncertain. V was pared by 3 bases and J by 0 bases, with 8 bases between. The CDR3 runs to 15 residues. Germline lookup yields CDR1 SNHLY and CDR2 FYNNEI. The CDR3 DNA reads as TGTGCCAGCAGTGAGGTCAGTTCGAACACCGGGGAGCTGTTTTTT. It encodes CASSEVSSNTGELFF.

The V call is TRBV19, the J call TRBJ2-1; 8 positions match TRBD1. J lost 7 bases, V lost 0 bases, and 5 bases had no gene match. Germline V gives CDR1 LNHDA, CDR2 SQIVND (reference sequence). The CDR3 covers 15 residues. In nucleotides, the CDR3 is TGTGCCAGTAGTATAGATGGACAGGGAGAAAATGAGCAGTTCTTC. Protein: CASSIDGQGENEQFF.

The CDR3 sequence is CASSPPGHPGRYQETQYF. CDR3 nucleotides: TGTGCCAGCAGCCCTCCGGGACACCCCGGTAGATACCAAGAGACCCAGTACTTC. V gene TRBV7-3 combines with J gene TRBJ2-5; D might be TRBD1 (6 bases). The length of the CDR3 is 18 residues. V was pared by 5 bases and J by 0 bases, with 22 bases between. Germline V gene sequence: CDR1 SGHTA, CDR2 FQGTGA. The full variable domain, with the rest looked up from reference TRBV7-3 and TRBJ2-5, is GAGVSQTPSNKVTEKGKYVELRCDPISGHTALYWYRQSLGQGPEFLIYFQGTGAADDSGLPNDRFFAVRPEGSVSTLKIQRTERGDSAVYLCASSPPGHPGRYQETQYFGPGTRLLVL.

This clone occurred a few times. The V gene is TRBV24-1, the J gene TRBJ1-5; a possible D gene is TRBD1 (6 bases). The germline gives CDR1 KGHDR, CDR2 SFDVKD. V was cut by 6 bases and J by 7 bases, with 24 bases left in between. This CDR3 comprises 17 residues. The CDR3 here is CATSNLPRQGSGQPQHF. For the CDR3, the DNA is TGTGCCACCAGTAACTTACCCCGTCAGGGGTCAGGGCAGCCCCAGCATTTT.

The chain carries TRBV6-5 and TRBJ2-1; tentative D call: TRBD2 (5 bases). CDR1 and CDR2 from the germline V gene are MNHEY and SVGAGI. V shed 5 bases and J shed 5 bases, with 10 bases lying between them. The CDR3 covers 13 residues. CDR3 protein: CASSPGINNEQFF. The CDR3 coding sequence is TGTGCCAGCAGTCCCGGGATCAACAATGAGCAGTTCTTC.

V usage is TRBV19 and J usage is TRBJ1-6; 8 nucleotides match TRBD1. CDR3 length: 17 amino acids. Germline CDR1 reads LNHDA; CDR2 reads SQIVND (reference sequence). The V gene end was trimmed by 4 bases and the J gene end by 6 bases; junction bases not matched to a gene: 11. DNA for the CDR3: TGTGCCAGTAGTAAAACCACCGGGACAGGACTTAATTCACCCCTCCACTTT. This encodes CASSKTTGTGLNSPLHF.